Here is one TCR beta chain with its context. Sequencing used immunoSEQ multiplex PCR; TCRdb keeps in-frame clones, though not all of them. The sample holds a few hundred thousand clones, around 87% seen once. The entry originates in a study of blood T cell repertoires in COVID-19. Material for sequencing was peripheral blood. This TCR came from a man in his sixties with acute or convalescent COVID-19.

The CDR3 sequence is CASSPRGTTDTQYF. Written as DNA, the CDR3 is TGTGCCAGCAGCCCGAGGGGGACCACAGATACGCAGTATTTT. The J gene is TRBJ2-3, the V gene TRBV3-1 (or the pseudogene TRBV3-2); tentatively, D is TRBD1 (6 bases). V shed 4 bases and J shed 2 bases, with 10 bases lying between them. CDR1 is LGHDT, CDR2 YNNKEL, per germline (reference sequence). The CDR3 consists of 14 residues.